Following are 12 T cell receptor beta chains from one sample sequenced in a study of T cells in Graves' hyperthyroidism and ophthalmopathy. Amplification targeted TCR beta CDR3 regions from RNA transcripts. The primer set for the first-round RT-PCR of the TCR CDR3 was HTBI. TCRdb passed the multiplex PCR reads through MiXCR, listing each CDR3 protein once. The sample lists roughly 100,000 distinct CDR3 sequences, 40% to 50% occurring once. The source material was blood. The receptors were gathered from a man aged 40-49 years with Graves' hyperthyroidism.

This clonotype has at least ten counts. This sequence joins TRBV5-1 and TRBJ2-2; 9 nucleotides align to TRBD1. The germline gives CDR1 SGHRS, CDR2 YFSETQ. CDR3 length equals 17 residues. J gave up 4 bases and V 1 base, and 8 bases lay outside the gene matches. The CDR3 spells CASSLRPGQGFTGELFF. CDR3 bases: TGCGCCAGCAGCTTGAGGCCGGGACAGGGATTCACCGGGGAGCTGTTTTTT.

The table lists this clonotype with many counts. V usage is TRBV11-3 and J usage is TRBJ2-1; TRBD1 or TRBD2 may be the D gene (5 bases each). The CDR3 runs to 15 residues. Germline values: CDR1 SGHNT, CDR2 YENEEA. V was shortened by 1 base and J by 5 bases, with 12 bases between the two germline ends. CDR3 sequence reads: CASSLGTGTHNEQFF. The CDR3 DNA is TGTGCCAGCAGCTTAGGAACCGGGACCCACAATGAGCAGTTCTTC.

This clonotype was seen once. The junction departs from the called germline gene at one end, perhaps through a read error. V and J are TRBV27 and TRBJ2-7, with 7 bases fitting TRBD1. The germline gives CDR1 MNHEY, CDR2 SMNVEV (reference sequence). The CDR3 is 13 residues long. The CDR3 DNA sequence: TGTGCCTGCAGAACGACAGGGTCTAGTGAGCAGTACTTC. This codes for CACRTTGSSEQYF.

This chain joins TRBV10-3 and TRBJ2-3; D is undetermined. V was pared by 8 bases and J by 4 bases, with 7 bases between. The CDR3 is made up of 11 amino acids. Germline lookup yields CDR1 ENHRY and CDR2 SYGVKD. The DNA for the CDR3 is TGTGCCATCGGGGTCGCAGATACGCAGTATTTT. Its protein product is CAIGVADTQYF.

This chain joins TRBV11-3 and TRBJ2-1; 11 nucleotides agree with TRBD1. The trim removed 1 base at V and 5 bases at J, leaving 4 bases unmatched. The germline CDR1 and CDR2 sequences are SGHNT and YENEEA. The CDR3 loop spans 16 amino acids. CDR3 nucleotide sequence: TGTGCCAGCAGCTTAGGTGGGACAGGGGGGAACAATGAGCAGTTCTTC. The encoded protein is CASSLGGTGGNNEQFF.

The V gene is TRBV24-1, the J gene TRBJ2-7; TRBD1 aligns across 9 bases. This CDR3 is built from 14 residues. V lost 3 bases and J lost 6; bases outside the gene matches: 5. Per the germline V gene, CDR1 is KGHDR and CDR2 is SFDVKD. The CDR3, as DNA: TGTGCCACCAGTGATCCTGGGACAGGGCGCGAGCAGTACTTC. Protein sequence: CATSDPGTGREQYF.

This sequence joins TRBV6-6 and TRBJ1-2; D perhaps matches TRBD1 (5 bases). CDR3 length equals 14 residues. V was clipped by 7 bases and J by 2 bases, with 14 bases between them. Germline CDR1 and CDR2: MNHNY and SVGAGI (reference sequence). The chain's CDR3 is CASTGVRGNYGYTF. The CDR3 coding sequence is TGTGCCAGCACGGGGGTCCGGGGGAACTATGGCTACACCTTC.

Of note for this clonotype: This may come from a read error, since a much larger clone is one base off. The V and J genes are TRBV10-3 and TRBJ1-1, with no clear D. CDR3 length: 11 residues. V gave up 5 bases and J gave up 3 bases, with 4 bases separating them. CDR1 is ENHRY, CDR2 SYGVKD, per germline. CDR3 residues: CAISFYTEAFF. CDR3 sequence (DNA): TGTGCCATCAGTTTTTACACTGAAGCTTTCTTT.

This clonotype was counted ten times or more. The rearrangement joins TRBV2 to TRBJ1-5, with a tentative D call TRBD1 (6 bases). The germline V gene encodes CDR1 SNHLY and CDR2 FYNNEI. This CDR3 has 14 residues. V lost 6 bases, J lost 5 bases, and 14 bases lay in between. CDR3 region: CASRGDTLDQPQHF. The CDR3 nucleotides are TGTGCCAGCAGGGGGGACACCTTGGATCAGCCCCAGCATTTT.

This rearrangement joins TRBV25-1 to TRBJ2-1, with a tentative D call TRBD2 (5 bases). The CDR3 runs to 14 residues. Germline CDR1 is MGHDK and CDR2 is SYGVNS. Between the trimmed V and J ends, which lost 7 bases and 4 bases, there was a span of 14 bases. CDR3 protein: CASTLGLAYNEQFF. CDR3 coding DNA: TGTGCCAGCACATTAGGGCTAGCTTACAATGAGCAGTTCTTC. Drawing the rest from reference TRBV25-1 and TRBJ2-1, the complete variable domain is EADIYQTPRYLVIGTGKKITLECSQTMGHDKMYWYQQDPGMELHLIHYSYGVNSTEKGDLSSESTVSRIRTEHFPLTLESARPSHTSQYLCASTLGLAYNEQFFGPGTRLTVL.

Worth noting for this clonotype: One end of the junction is discordant with germline, which a read error may explain. V gene TRBV5-1 combines with J gene TRBJ1-1; 8 positions agree with TRBD1. CDR1 and CDR2 from the germline V gene are SGHRS and YFSETQ. The CDR3 is made up of 16 amino acids. As DNA, the CDR3 is TGCGCCAGCAGCCCTATGACAGGGGCAGAGGACACTGAAGCGTTCTTT. It encodes CASSPMTGAEDTEAFF.

This clonotype was counted at least ten times. The CDR3 reads CASSLEAGGAGNTIYF. CDR3 coding DNA: TGCGCCAGCAGCTTGGAGGCAGGGGGCGCCGGAAACACCATATATTTT. This chain connects TRBV5-1 to TRBJ1-3; 8 nucleotides line up with TRBD1. Germline V gene data show CDR1 as SGHRS and CDR2 as YFSETQ. V lost 0 bases to trimming and J lost 4 bases; unmatched junction nucleotides: 6. The CDR3 is made up of 16 amino acids.